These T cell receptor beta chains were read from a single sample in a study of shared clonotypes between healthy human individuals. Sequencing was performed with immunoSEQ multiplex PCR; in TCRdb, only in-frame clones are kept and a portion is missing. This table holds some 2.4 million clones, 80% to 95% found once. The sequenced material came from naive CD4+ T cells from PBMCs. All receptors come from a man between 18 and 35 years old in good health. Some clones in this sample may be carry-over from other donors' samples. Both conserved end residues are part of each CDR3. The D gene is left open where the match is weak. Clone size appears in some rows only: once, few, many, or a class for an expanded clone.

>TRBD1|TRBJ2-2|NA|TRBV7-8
CASSRQGATGELFF
TGTGCCAGCAGCCGACAGGGGGCCACCGGGGAGCTGTTTTTT
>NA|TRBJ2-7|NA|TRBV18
CASSPPSGRYEQYF
TGTGCCAGCTCACCACCTTCAGGGAGGTACGAGCAGTACTTC
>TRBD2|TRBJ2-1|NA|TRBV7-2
CASSNLAGAYNEQFF
TGTGCCAGCAGTAATCTAGCGGGAGCCTACAATGAGCAGTTCTTC
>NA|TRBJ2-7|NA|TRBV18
CASSLTLPVLSYEQYF
TGTGCCAGCTCACTCACTCTCCCAGTTCTCTCCTACGAGCAGTACTTC
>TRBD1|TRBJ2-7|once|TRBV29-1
CSVKQGESYEQYF
TGCAGCGTGAAACAGGGGGAATCCTACGAGCAGTACTTC
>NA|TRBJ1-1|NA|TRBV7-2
CASSSSFRTEAFF
TGTGCCAGCAGCTCCTCATTCCGCACTGAAGCTTTCTTT
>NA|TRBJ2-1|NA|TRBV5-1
CASSPTTGIEQFF
TGCGCCAGCAGCCCAACGACAGGTATAGAGCAGTTCTTC
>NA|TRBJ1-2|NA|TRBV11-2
CASSLTAGGYTF
TGTGCCAGCAGCTTAACGGCTGGGGGCTACACCTTC
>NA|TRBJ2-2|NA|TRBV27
CASSLSRNTGELFF
TGTGCCAGCAGTTTATCGCGGAACACCGGGGAGCTGTTTTTT
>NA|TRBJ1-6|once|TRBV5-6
CASSLEQPNSPLHF
TGTGCCAGCAGCTTGGAACAGCCTAATTCACCCCTCCACTTT
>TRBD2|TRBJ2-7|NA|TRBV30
CAWGRSGIYEQYF
TGTGCCTGGGGGAGAAGCGGGATCTACGAGCAGTACTTC